The table lists the clone carrying this T cell receptor (beta chain) with a count of one. Measured with immunoSEQ multiplex PCR; TCRdb has only the in-frame clones, and not every one. The sample holds 25,000 to 30,000 clones; over 60% are singletons and the top ten take roughly 22%. J gave up 4 bases and V 3 bases, and 6 bases lay outside the gene matches. This CDR3 contains 15 residues. Germline assignment: CDR1 SGHRS and CDR2 YFSETQ. The data derive from a study of sequential checkpoint blockade in melanoma. Treatment reported: randomized to nivolumab then ipilimumab (arm A) or the reverse (arm B). Sequences were derived from CD8+ T cells sorted from blood (inferred from file names), sampled from a patient given nivolumab and ipilimumab in sequence. The V gene is TRBV5-1, the J gene TRBJ2-7; 11 bases match TRBD2. The TCR originated in a human donor with melanoma. CDR3 region: CASSSGASGRYEQYF. As DNA, the CDR3 is TGCGCCAGCAGCTCCGGGGCTAGCGGGAGGTACGAGCAGTACTTC.